The rows below give T cell receptor beta chains drawn from one sample of a study of spatial heterogeneity in lung cancer. TCRdb re-called the 5' RACE reads through MiXCR, storing one row per CDR3 protein. The profile shows more than 75,000 distinct CDR3 sequences, approximately 19% of them singletons. The specimen comprised PBMCs, sampled at follow-up. These TCRs come from a male donor with early-stage non-small cell lung cancer. CDR3s include the opening cysteine and the closing phenylalanine or tryptophan. Fields, in order: CDR3 DNA, CDR3 protein, J gene, clone size, D gene, V gene. D genes are given only for firm matches. Not every row has a clone size; where given, it reads once, few, many or a size class.

cdr3_nt: TGCGCCAGCAGCCAAACGCTAGCGGGGGGCGGTGGAACAGATACGCAGTATTTT; cdr3_aa: CASSQTLAGGGGTDTQYF; j_call: TRBJ2-3; clone_size: -; d_call: TRBD2; v_call: TRBV4-1
cdr3_nt: TGTGCCACCAGTGATGCTCCGGGACCCAAGGGCCTCTCTAACTATGGCTACGCCTTC; cdr3_aa: CATSDAPGPKGLSNYGYAF; j_call: TRBJ1-2; clone_size: -; d_call: -; v_call: TRBV24-1
cdr3_nt: TGCAGCGTTTCGGACAGGGGGCTAGGCTACACCTTC; cdr3_aa: CSVSDRGLGYTF; j_call: TRBJ1-2; clone_size: -; d_call: TRBD1; v_call: TRBV29-1
cdr3_nt: TGTGCCAGCAGCTTGACCCCCACTGAAGCTTTCTTT; cdr3_aa: CASSLTPTEAFF; j_call: TRBJ1-1; clone_size: few; d_call: -; v_call: TRBV5-6
cdr3_nt: TGTGCCAGCTCACCCGGGGCATGGACATCCTCCTACAATGAGCAGTTCTTC; cdr3_aa: CASSPGAWTSSYNEQFF; j_call: TRBJ2-1; clone_size: -; d_call: -; v_call: TRBV18
cdr3_nt: TGTGCCAGCAGCTTGGTACGGACTACCACAGATACGCAGTATTTT; cdr3_aa: CASSLVRTTTDTQYF; j_call: TRBJ2-3; clone_size: -; d_call: -; v_call: TRBV7-2
cdr3_nt: TGTGCCAGCAGCTTAGTTAGCTTTTTGAATGAGCAGTTCTTC; cdr3_aa: CASSLVSFLNEQFF; j_call: TRBJ2-1; clone_size: few; d_call: -; v_call: TRBV7-8
cdr3_nt: TGCAGTGCTAGAGCGGGTGCTTTGGCAGCGGGTTCACCCCTCCACTTT; cdr3_aa: CSARAGALAAGSPLHF; j_call: TRBJ1-6; clone_size: -; d_call: -; v_call: TRBV20-1
cdr3_nt: TGTGCCACCAGCTTGAGCCTCCCGGCAGGGCCTCATGAGCAGTTCTTC; cdr3_aa: CATSLSLPAGPHEQFF; j_call: TRBJ2-1; clone_size: -; d_call: -; v_call: TRBV24-1
cdr3_nt: TGTGCCACCAGCACGTTAGGATCAGGGACTGAAGCTTTCTTT; cdr3_aa: CATSTLGSGTEAFF; j_call: TRBJ1-1; clone_size: -; d_call: -; v_call: TRBV15
cdr3_nt: TGTGCCAGCAGCCAATTACCGACTAGCAGCGCGAACACCGGGGAGCTGTTTTTT; cdr3_aa: CASSQLPTSSANTGELFF; j_call: TRBJ2-2; clone_size: -; d_call: TRBD2; v_call: TRBV4-2
cdr3_nt: TGTGCCAGCAGCCTATCGCCAGGGTCGAACACCGGGGAGCTGTTTTTT; cdr3_aa: CASSLSPGSNTGELFF; j_call: TRBJ2-2; clone_size: few; d_call: -; v_call: TRBV7-8
cdr3_nt: TGTGCCAGCAGTCGGGGACAGGGTAATCTCCAGCCCCAGCATTTT; cdr3_aa: CASSRGQGNLQPQHF; j_call: TRBJ1-5; clone_size: few; d_call: TRBD1; v_call: TRBV12-3/TRBV12-4
cdr3_nt: TGTGCCATCGGGGGGCAGGGGGCCACAGATACGCAGTATTTT; cdr3_aa: CAIGGQGATDTQYF; j_call: TRBJ2-3; clone_size: -; d_call: TRBD1; v_call: TRBV10-3
cdr3_nt: TGCGCCAGCAGCCCGGGACAGATCAATCAGCCCCAGCATTTT; cdr3_aa: CASSPGQINQPQHF; j_call: TRBJ1-5; clone_size: many; d_call: TRBD1; v_call: TRBV4-1
cdr3_nt: TGCAGTGCTAGAGAGGGGGACAGGGGAAACACCATATATTTT; cdr3_aa: CSAREGDRGNTIYF; j_call: TRBJ1-3; clone_size: few; d_call: TRBD1; v_call: TRBV20-1
cdr3_nt: TGTGCCAGCTCAGTTACTCAGGTACTGACCTCTGGGGCCAACGTCCTGACTTTC; cdr3_aa: CASSVTQVLTSGANVLTF; j_call: TRBJ2-6; clone_size: -; d_call: -; v_call: TRBV18
cdr3_nt: TGTGCCAGCAGCTTGGCCTGGGACCGAGATTCACCCCTCCACTTT; cdr3_aa: CASSLAWDRDSPLHF; j_call: TRBJ1-6; clone_size: once; d_call: -; v_call: TRBV5-5
cdr3_nt: TGTGCCAGCAGTTTAACGCAACACAATGAGCAGTTCTTC; cdr3_aa: CASSLTQHNEQFF; j_call: TRBJ2-1; clone_size: many; d_call: -; v_call: TRBV12-3/TRBV12-4
cdr3_nt: TGTGCCAGCAGTTTGATGCGGAGTAGCACAGATACGCAGTATTTT; cdr3_aa: CASSLMRSSTDTQYF; j_call: TRBJ2-3; clone_size: few; d_call: -; v_call: TRBV27
cdr3_nt: TGTGCCAGCAGCCCCTCCATAGGGGGGTACACAGATACGCAGTATTTT; cdr3_aa: CASSPSIGGYTDTQYF; j_call: TRBJ2-3; clone_size: few; d_call: -; v_call: TRBV11-3
cdr3_nt: TGCAGCGCCCGCCGGGTAGGAGACAGCTCCTACGAGCAGTACTTC; cdr3_aa: CSARRVGDSSYEQYF; j_call: TRBJ2-7; clone_size: few; d_call: -; v_call: TRBV29-1
cdr3_nt: TGCAGTGCTAGAGACGTATATAGCGGTCGGACAGATACGCAGTATTTT; cdr3_aa: CSARDVYSGRTDTQYF; j_call: TRBJ2-3; clone_size: -; d_call: -; v_call: TRBV20-1
cdr3_nt: TGTGCCAGCTCACCGACACTAGACAACTATGGCTACACCTTC; cdr3_aa: CASSPTLDNYGYTF; j_call: TRBJ1-2; clone_size: -; d_call: -; v_call: TRBV18
cdr3_nt: TGTGCCAGCAGTTACGGGACAGGGGGGGAGCAGTACTTC; cdr3_aa: CASSYGTGGEQYF; j_call: TRBJ2-7; clone_size: few; d_call: TRBD1; v_call: TRBV6-5
cdr3_nt: TGCAGTGCTGCCATCAGGGATAGCAATCAGCCCCAGCATTTT; cdr3_aa: CSAAIRDSNQPQHF; j_call: TRBJ1-5; clone_size: -; d_call: -; v_call: TRBV20-1
cdr3_nt: TGTGCCAGCAGCCTTGGGAGGGACGGCTACACCTTC; cdr3_aa: CASSLGRDGYTF; j_call: TRBJ1-2; clone_size: -; d_call: -; v_call: TRBV7-9
cdr3_nt: TGCGCCAGCAGCTTGTTGCTAGCGGGAGGACAAGAGACCCAGTACTTC; cdr3_aa: CASSLLLAGGQETQYF; j_call: TRBJ2-5; clone_size: many; d_call: TRBD2; v_call: TRBV5-1
cdr3_nt: TGTGCCAGCAGTTTATCCGGGACAGGGACCGATACGCAGTATTTT; cdr3_aa: CASSLSGTGTDTQYF; j_call: TRBJ2-3; clone_size: few; d_call: TRBD1; v_call: TRBV27
cdr3_nt: TGTGCCAGCACGAAGGACAGCTACGAGCAGTACTTC; cdr3_aa: CASTKDSYEQYF; j_call: TRBJ2-7; clone_size: many; d_call: -; v_call: TRBV18
cdr3_nt: TGCGCCAGCAGCCCGCTAGGACCCACAGATACGCAGTATTTT; cdr3_aa: CASSPLGPTDTQYF; j_call: TRBJ2-3; clone_size: -; d_call: -; v_call: TRBV4-1
cdr3_nt: TGTGCCAGCAGCGGACAGGCCTATGGCTACACCTTC; cdr3_aa: CASSGQAYGYTF; j_call: TRBJ1-2; clone_size: few; d_call: TRBD1; v_call: TRBV14
cdr3_nt: TGCAGTCCAAGCGGGGGGAGGACTGAAGCTTTCTTT; cdr3_aa: CSPSGGRTEAFF; j_call: TRBJ1-1; clone_size: few; d_call: -; v_call: TRBV20-1
cdr3_nt: TGTGCCACCAGCAGAGCTCGGACAGGGGGGTACGAGCAGTACTTC; cdr3_aa: CATSRARTGGYEQYF; j_call: TRBJ2-7; clone_size: -; d_call: TRBD1; v_call: TRBV15
cdr3_nt: TGTGCCATCATGCCTCAGGGAACAAACACTGAAGCTTTCTTT; cdr3_aa: CAIMPQGTNTEAFF; j_call: TRBJ1-1; clone_size: -; d_call: -; v_call: TRBV10-3
cdr3_nt: TGCAGCGTTGACGCTCGCCAGGGCTACACTGAAGCTTTCTTT; cdr3_aa: CSVDARQGYTEAFF; j_call: TRBJ1-1; clone_size: few; d_call: -; v_call: TRBV29-1
cdr3_nt: TGTGCCAGCGGAGTACCGGGACAGGGAACTGGCTACACCTTC; cdr3_aa: CASGVPGQGTGYTF; j_call: TRBJ1-2; clone_size: many; d_call: TRBD1; v_call: TRBV28
cdr3_nt: TGTGCCAGCAGTCCCGGGACAGGGTATGGCTATGGCTACACCTTC; cdr3_aa: CASSPGTGYGYGYTF; j_call: TRBJ1-2; clone_size: few; d_call: TRBD1; v_call: TRBV6-5
cdr3_nt: TGCGCCAGCAGCTCTCAGGGGTCCGGCACTGAAGCTTTCTTT; cdr3_aa: CASSSQGSGTEAFF; j_call: TRBJ1-1; clone_size: -; d_call: -; v_call: TRBV5-1
cdr3_nt: TGTGCCAGCAGCTCTCAGGGGCCCTATGGCTACACCTTC; cdr3_aa: CASSSQGPYGYTF; j_call: TRBJ1-2; clone_size: -; d_call: -; v_call: TRBV7-2
cdr3_nt: TGCGCCGGCAGTCAATCTTCGAGCACAGATACGCAGTATTTT; cdr3_aa: CAGSQSSSTDTQYF; j_call: TRBJ2-3; clone_size: -; d_call: -; v_call: TRBV23-1